Each of the 22 T cell receptor beta chains below was sequenced from the same sample in a study of T cell repertoires in cytomegalovirus infection. TCRdb called the reads again in MiXCR, with one record for every CDR3 protein. The sample contains approximately 1,000,000 distinct CDR3 sequences, approximately 30% of which appear only once. Their recognized antigens are unknown. The sample was cultured CD8+ T cells from PBMCs, taken from culture after CMV antigen stimulation. These receptors all stem from a human donor in good health (CMV status not recorded). Some clones in this sample may be carry-over from other donors' samples.

The table lists this clonotype with a few counts. V and J are TRBV7-8 and TRBJ2-1; 7 bases line up with TRBD1. Germline V lookup: CDR1 SGHVS, CDR2 FQNEAQ. The CDR3 consists of 16 residues. The ends lost 3 bases at V and 5 bases at J; junction bases unmatched: 10. DNA for the CDR3: TGTGCCAGCAGCTTGGGGTACAGGGGTGAGAACAATGAGCAGTTCTTC. This gives the protein CASSLGYRGENNEQFF. Looking up the rest from reference TRBV7-8 and TRBJ2-1 gives the full variable domain: GAGVSQSPRYKVAKRGQDVALRCDPISGHVSLFWYQQALGQGPEFLTYFQNEAQLDKSGLPSDRFFAERPEGSVSTLKIQRTQQEDSAVYLCASSLGYRGENNEQFFGPGTRLTVL.

The chain has TRBV4-1 and TRBJ1-1, with TRBD1 matching over 7 bases. Trimming removed 0 bases from V and 2 bases from J; junction bases left unmatched: 9. CDR3 length: 17 residues. CDR1 and CDR2 from the germline V gene are MGHRA and YSYEKL. The CDR3 spells CASSQEAPTGANTEAFF. The CDR3 nucleotides read TGCGCCAGCAGCCAAGAGGCCCCCACAGGGGCAAACACTGAAGCTTTCTTT.

This clonotype has a handful of counts. The chain employs TRBV6-6 and TRBJ1-2; the match to TRBD1 covers 8 bases. This CDR3 contains 12 residues. With 8 bases clipped from V and 6 bases from J, the junction kept 5 bases outside the gene matches. Germline loops: CDR1 MNHNY, CDR2 SVGAGI (reference sequence). The CDR3 region is CASGQGPDGYTF. The CDR3, as DNA: TGTGCCAGCGGACAGGGCCCGGATGGCTACACCTTC.

The CDR3 DNA follows: TGTGCCACCAGCAGTTCCCTAGCGTGGGGGGGGGACAATGAGCAGTTCTTC. It translates to CATSSSLAWGGDNEQFF. The genes are TRBV15 and TRBJ2-1; TRBD2 aligns across 7 bases. The J segment lost 5 bases and the V segment lost 3 bases, leaving 13 bases of the junction unmatched. The germline V gene encodes CDR1 LNHNV and CDR2 YYDKDF (reference sequence). CDR3 length equals 17 residues.

This rearrangement joins TRBV7-2 to TRBJ1-5; D is unclear. Germline lookup yields CDR1 SGHTA and CDR2 FQGNSA. The CDR3 contains 15 residues. With 2 bases removed from V and 7 bases from J, the gap between germline ends came to 15 bases. Here the CDR3 reads CASSLWVQVGQPQHF. The CDR3 region has the DNA TGTGCCAGCAGCTTATGGGTCCAGGTCGGCCAGCCCCAGCATTTT. The entire variable domain, with the rest obtained from reference TRBV7-2 and TRBJ1-5, is as follows: GAGVSQSPSNKVTEKGKDVELRCDPISGHTALYWYRQSLGQGLEFLIYFQGNSAPDKSGLPSDRFSAERTGGSVSTLTIQRTQQEDSAVYLCASSLWVQVGQPQHFGDGTRLSIL.

The V and J genes are TRBV7-9 and TRBJ2-5; no definite D call. The CDR3 runs to 14 residues. CDR1 SEHNR and CDR2 FQNEAQ come from the germline V gene (reference sequence). The germline V and J ends were trimmed by 5 bases and 1 base, with 11 bases remaining between them. The CDR3 sequence is CASSQRQFQETQYF. The CDR3 DNA sequence: TGTGCCAGCAGCCAACGGCAGTTCCAAGAGACCCAGTACTTC.

J is TRBJ1-2 and V is TRBV10-2, with D unclear. Germline values: CDR1 WSHSY, CDR2 SAAADI. The germline V and J ends were trimmed by 5 bases and 6 bases, with 16 bases remaining between them. The CDR3 totals 14 residues. CDR3 sequence: CASSPAPGPNGYTF. CDR3 bases: TGCGCCAGCAGTCCGGCTCCTGGACCCAATGGCTACACCTTC.

This clonotype came up a few times. The gene calls are TRBV19 and TRBJ1-5; D gene ambiguous. This CDR3 has 15 residues. Trimming took 3 bases from V and 6 from J, leaving 15 bases between them. From germline, CDR1 is LNHDA and CDR2 SQIVND (reference sequence). The CDR3 region is CASSIEGWSGQPQHF. As DNA, the CDR3 is TGTGCCAGTAGTATCGAGGGCTGGAGTGGTCAGCCCCAGCATTTT.

This clonotype was counted a few times. The chain joins TRBV7-2 to TRBJ1-6; 9 bases are a match to TRBD1. Germline loops: CDR1 SGHTA, CDR2 FQGNSA. V lost 5 bases and J lost 7; bases outside the gene matches: 6. The CDR3 is 15 amino acids. This CDR3 is CASSIRQGGNSPLHF. The CDR3 nucleotides read TGTGCCAGCAGCATTCGACAGGGGGGAAATTCACCCCTCCACTTT. Drawing the rest from reference TRBV7-2 and TRBJ1-6, the complete variable domain is GAGVSQSPSNKVTEKGKDVELRCDPISGHTALYWYRQSLGQGLEFLIYFQGNSAPDKSGLPSDRFSAERTGGSVSTLTIQRTQQEDSAVYLCASSIRQGGNSPLHFGNGTRLTVT.

This clonotype was picked up many times. The CDR3 protein is CASSYEGPNTEAFF. CDR3 bases: TGTGCCAGCAGTTACGAGGGACCGAACACTGAAGCTTTCTTT. The V and J genes are TRBV6-5 and TRBJ1-1; D is possibly TRBD1 (5 bases). V lost 2 bases to trimming and J lost 1 base, with 8 bases between them. Germline values: CDR1 MNHEY, CDR2 SVGAGI. The CDR3 has 14 amino acids.

This chain connects TRBV5-4 to TRBJ2-1; possibly TRBD1 for D (6 bases). Looked up from germline, CDR1 is SGHNT and CDR2 is YYREEE (reference sequence). The CDR3 totals 13 residues. Trimming took off 5 bases at V and 9 bases at J, with 15 bases between the two ends. For the CDR3, the DNA is TGTGCCAGCAGTTATGGACAGTCTCCTGAGCAGTTCTTC. As protein: CASSYGQSPEQFF.

This clonotype was seen repeatedly, ten times or more. The chain couples TRBV7-8 to TRBJ2-1; TRBD1 aligns across 7 bases. The V gene's germline CDR1 is SGHVS and CDR2 FQNEAQ. The CDR3 totals 14 residues. The junction had 4 bases not matched to a gene; V was cut back by 4 bases and J by 4 bases. CDR3 amino acids: CASSYPGQYNEQFF. In DNA, the CDR3 is TGTGCCAGCAGCTACCCGGGACAGTACAATGAGCAGTTCTTC.

To note about this clonotype: Possible read error: a much larger clone is one base away. The V call is TRBV7-2, the J call TRBJ1-2, with unresolved D. The CDR3 is 12 amino acids. Germline CDR1 reads SGHTA; CDR2 reads FQGNSA. CDR3 in DNA: TGTGCCAGCAGCTTAGACCACTATGACTACACCTTC. Amino acids: CASSLDHYDYTF.

This clonotype was seen ten or more times. The chain recombines TRBV7-6 with TRBJ1-5; the D gene is possibly TRBD1 (5 bases). The CDR3 totals 15 residues. Looked up from germline, CDR1 is SGHVS and CDR2 is FNYEAQ. V lost 3 bases and J 5 bases, leaving 14 bases between the germline ends. CDR3 nucleotides: TGTGCCAGCAGCTTTACGCCTGACAGAGATCAGCCCCAGCATTTT. This gives the protein CASSFTPDRDQPQHF.

The sample holds a few counts of this clonotype. This chain connects TRBV10-1 to TRBJ2-3; maybe TRBD1 (7 bases). The V end lost 7 bases, the J end lost 2 bases, and 16 bases lay between the germline ends. Germline CDR1 and CDR2: WNHNN and SYGVQD (reference sequence). The CDR3 has 15 amino acids. The CDR3, as DNA: TGCGCCAGCAACGAACAGGGGACTTACACAGATACGCAGTATTTT. It codes for CASNEQGTYTDTQYF.

On this clonotype: One base away lies a much larger clone, so this may be a sequencing read error. V is TRBV7-8 and J is TRBJ1-1; no clear D gene. In germline, CDR1 is SGHVS, CDR2 FQNEAQ. V was shortened by 3 bases and J by 0 bases, with 11 bases between the two germline ends. The CDR3 runs 15 residues. The CDR3 region is CASSLSLVMNTEAFF. The DNA of the CDR3 is TGTGCCAGCAGCTTGAGTCTGGTCATGAACACTGAAGCTTTCTTT.

In its sample, this clonotype was seen a few times. This rearrangement joins TRBV27 to TRBJ1-2; D remains unclear. This CDR3 region has 13 residues. Germline lookup yields CDR1 MNHEY and CDR2 SMNVEV (reference sequence). V lost 7 bases to trimming and J lost 7 bases, with 16 bases between them. The CDR3 region has the DNA TGTGCCAGCAAAATGGGCGACCGGGTTGGCTACACCTTC. It specifies CASKMGDRVGYTF.

This clonotype was detected a few times. The rearrangement joins TRBV6-2 or TRBV6-3 to TRBJ1-1; 7 nucleotides match TRBD1. This CDR3 contains 15 residues. The J segment lost 2 bases and the V segment lost 6 bases, leaving 9 bases of the junction unmatched. Per the germline V gene, CDR1 is MNHEY and CDR2 is SVGEGT. The CDR3 DNA is TGTGCCAGCAGCAAATACAGGGGTCTTAACACTGAAGCTTTCTTT. The encoded protein is CASSKYRGLNTEAFF.

V is TRBV6-2 or TRBV6-3 and J is TRBJ1-2; 9 bases line up with TRBD1. Losses at the gene ends were 7 bases for V and 5 bases for J; bases not matched to a gene: 8. The CDR3 loop spans 14 amino acids. CDR1 MNHEY and CDR2 SVGEGT come from the germline V gene. DNA for the CDR3: TGTGCCAGCAACCCTACAGGGGGCCTATATGGCTACACCTTC. Translated, it gives CASNPTGGLYGYTF.

This sequence joins TRBV27 and TRBJ1-2; 11 bases align to TRBD1. The germline gives CDR1 MNHEY, CDR2 SMNVEV (reference sequence). The CDR3 runs 14 residues. V lost 3 bases to trimming and J lost 7 bases; unmatched junction nucleotides: 4. The CDR3 nucleotides are TGTGCCAGCAGTTTCGGACAGGGGGCTGTTGGCTACACCTTC. Translating it yields CASSFGQGAVGYTF.

This clonotype has only a few counts. The V call is TRBV7-6, the J call TRBJ2-2; D uncertain. V was shortened by 4 bases and J by 0 bases, with 6 bases between the two germline ends. CDR1 SGHVS and CDR2 FNYEAQ come from the germline V gene. The CDR3 has 14 residues. In DNA form, the CDR3 reads TGTGCCAGCAGCTGGGTGGCGAACACCGGGGAGCTGTTTTTT. It codes for CASSWVANTGELFF.

In its sample, this clonotype was seen a few times. V is TRBV12-3 or TRBV12-4 and J is TRBJ2-2; TRBD2 matches 7 bases. The CDR3 is 16 amino acids. After removal of 5 bases from V and 5 bases from J, the junction contained 11 bases not matched to a gene. Written as DNA, the CDR3 is TGTGCCAGCAGTACCCTCAGCGGGATATTTACCGGGGAGCTGTTTTTT. Translating gives CASSTLSGIFTGELFF.